This is a list of T cell receptor beta chains from one sample in a study of T cell changes during pregnancy in multiple sclerosis. Data came from immunoSEQ multiplex PCR; TCRdb stores just in-frame clones and leaves some out. This table holds just under 40,000 clones, 90% found once. The sequencing here drew on CD4+ T cells from peripheral blood mononuclear cells, taken in the first trimester of pregnancy. These receptors originate from a female donor in good health, enrolled as a control in a pregnancy study. The CDR3 runs from the conserved cysteine through the conserved F or W. Each record gives: CDR3 protein, J gene, V gene.

CDR3aa: CASSSTGLEQYF
j_gene: TRBJ2-7
v_gene: TRBV7-9

CDR3aa: CASSSLYTEAFF
j_gene: TRBJ1-1
v_gene: TRBV18

CDR3aa: CASSGRQREAFF
j_gene: TRBJ1-1
v_gene: TRBV18

CDR3aa: CASSLEAGAVAKNIQYF
j_gene: TRBJ2-4
v_gene: TRBV7-9

CDR3aa: CASSNQVRFEAFF
j_gene: TRBJ1-1
v_gene: TRBV6-5

CDR3aa: CASSPRGEGAYEQYF
j_gene: TRBJ2-7
v_gene: TRBV7-2

CDR3aa: CASSPNPLGTANSYEQYF
j_gene: TRBJ2-7
v_gene: TRBV4-2

CDR3aa: CASSQEWTSSNEQFF
j_gene: TRBJ2-1
v_gene: TRBV4-3

CDR3aa: CATRTGRTEAFF
j_gene: TRBJ1-1
v_gene: TRBV6-5

CDR3aa: CASSEEGGAIQETQYF
j_gene: TRBJ2-5
v_gene: TRBV2

CDR3aa: CASSLGTGVYQPQHF
j_gene: TRBJ1-5
v_gene: TRBV4-2

CDR3aa: CASSENTGNQPQHF
j_gene: TRBJ1-5
v_gene: TRBV6-1

CDR3aa: CAWSVLRDQETQYF
j_gene: TRBJ2-5
v_gene: TRBV30

CDR3aa: CAISESRGTGGAYEQFF
j_gene: TRBJ2-1
v_gene: TRBV10-3

CDR3aa: CASRSGGAEDTQYF
j_gene: TRBJ2-3
v_gene: TRBV5-1

CDR3aa: CASSAWTRGPDTQYF
j_gene: TRBJ2-3
v_gene: TRBV9

CDR3aa: CASSSGLNFGYTF
j_gene: TRBJ1-2
v_gene: TRBV19

CDR3aa: CASSYQGHYGYTF
j_gene: TRBJ1-2
v_gene: TRBV14

CDR3aa: CATSRGLAGYNEQFF
j_gene: TRBJ2-1
v_gene: TRBV15

CDR3aa: CAWEGQVNTEAFF
j_gene: TRBJ1-1
v_gene: TRBV30

CDR3aa: CASSRDFNTGELFF
j_gene: TRBJ2-2
v_gene: TRBV7-3

CDR3aa: CASWDKNQPQHF
j_gene: TRBJ1-5
v_gene: TRBV28

CDR3aa: CASSLSEARGNTIYF
j_gene: TRBJ1-3
v_gene: TRBV7-8

CDR3aa: CAWSYLRGDQPQHF
j_gene: TRBJ1-5
v_gene: TRBV30

CDR3aa: CASSGGGLNHREQYF
j_gene: TRBJ2-7
v_gene: TRBV5-1

CDR3aa: CASRSGEEWTGNTIYF
j_gene: TRBJ1-3
v_gene: TRBV12-2

CDR3aa: CASSLAQGAAGNSPLHF
j_gene: TRBJ1-6
v_gene: TRBV5-1

CDR3aa: CASSLVRMTGGTGELFF
j_gene: TRBJ2-2
v_gene: TRBV11-2

CDR3aa: CASSLMWSGGGTTDTQYF
j_gene: TRBJ2-3
v_gene: TRBV7-2

CDR3aa: CASGLSPTRGLTYEQYF
j_gene: TRBJ2-7
v_gene: TRBV12-5

CDR3aa: CASSLSITDPQHF
j_gene: TRBJ1-5
v_gene: TRBV27

CDR3aa: CASREGVGFGGYTF
j_gene: TRBJ1-2
v_gene: TRBV6-5

CDR3aa: CASSYRKRGGGETQYF
j_gene: TRBJ2-5
v_gene: TRBV11-2

CDR3aa: CASSFQTTSGQGNEQFF
j_gene: TRBJ2-1
v_gene: TRBV11-3

CDR3aa: CASRPTGGETQYF
j_gene: TRBJ2-5
v_gene: TRBV14

CDR3aa: CASSGDRGRALNEQFF
j_gene: TRBJ2-1
v_gene: TRBV6-4

CDR3aa: CASTRSDRRTEAFF
j_gene: TRBJ1-1
v_gene: TRBV5-6

CDR3aa: CASSFDNGGPGELFF
j_gene: TRBJ2-2
v_gene: TRBV11-2

CDR3aa: CASSPPPGKNIQYF
j_gene: TRBJ2-4
v_gene: TRBV7-2

CDR3aa: CASSLKTVFNSPLHF
j_gene: TRBJ1-6
v_gene: TRBV7-2

CDR3aa: CATDLKGTGGNTIYF
j_gene: TRBJ1-3
v_gene: TRBV6-5

CDR3aa: CASSLPGQGGVDTQYF
j_gene: TRBJ2-3
v_gene: TRBV5-1

CDR3aa: CASSPQRRDGELFF
j_gene: TRBJ2-2
v_gene: TRBV7-9

CDR3aa: CASGLEAHGYTF
j_gene: TRBJ1-2
v_gene: TRBV12-5

CDR3aa: CASSEVWGFEQYF
j_gene: TRBJ2-7
v_gene: TRBV6-1

CDR3aa: CASSRLVNGYTF
j_gene: TRBJ1-2
v_gene: TRBV16

CDR3aa: CASSSQTSGLDTQYF
j_gene: TRBJ2-3
v_gene: TRBV19

CDR3aa: CASSLGRRGEQFF
j_gene: TRBJ2-1
v_gene: TRBV7-9

CDR3aa: CASSSDSYNEQFF
j_gene: TRBJ2-1
v_gene: TRBV7-8

CDR3aa: CASSPGTGVGEAFF
j_gene: TRBJ1-1
v_gene: TRBV10-2

CDR3aa: CASSLDRLSSGANVLTF
j_gene: TRBJ2-6
v_gene: TRBV5-1

CDR3aa: CASRLQGIYTF
j_gene: TRBJ1-2
v_gene: TRBV5-1

CDR3aa: CASSRGNSPEAFF
j_gene: TRBJ1-1
v_gene: TRBV13

CDR3aa: CASRDGTGGYNEQFF
j_gene: TRBJ2-1
v_gene: TRBV7-2

CDR3aa: CASSPQEGATEAFF
j_gene: TRBJ1-1
v_gene: TRBV7-9

CDR3aa: CAWSPGSYNSPLHF
j_gene: TRBJ1-6
v_gene: TRBV30

CDR3aa: CASSLDGGTEAFF
j_gene: TRBJ1-1
v_gene: TRBV7-9

CDR3aa: CASSYTSGGAGELFF
j_gene: TRBJ2-2
v_gene: TRBV6-6

CDR3aa: CASSYSTTANIEQYF
j_gene: TRBJ2-7
v_gene: TRBV6-5